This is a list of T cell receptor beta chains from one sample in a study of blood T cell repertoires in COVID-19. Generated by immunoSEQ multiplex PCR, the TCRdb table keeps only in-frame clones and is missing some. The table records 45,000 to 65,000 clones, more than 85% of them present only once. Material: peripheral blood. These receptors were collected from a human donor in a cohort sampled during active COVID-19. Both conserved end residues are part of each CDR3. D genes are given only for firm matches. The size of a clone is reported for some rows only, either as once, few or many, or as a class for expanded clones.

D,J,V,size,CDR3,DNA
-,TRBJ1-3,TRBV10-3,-,CAISGQEGFSGNTIYF,TGTGCCATCAGTGGCCAGGAGGGGTTTAGTGGAAACACCATATATTTT
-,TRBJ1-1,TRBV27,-,CASRQDLSYEAFF,TGTGCCAGCAGACAGGACCTGTCCTATGAAGCTTTCTTT
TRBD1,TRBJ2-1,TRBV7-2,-,CASSLTPGGEQFF,TGTGCCAGCAGCTTGACGCCAGGGGGTGAGCAGTTCTTC
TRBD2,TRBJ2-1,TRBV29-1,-,CSVSSREGEYNEQFF,TGCAGCGTTTCATCGCGGGAGGGTGAATACAATGAGCAGTTCTTC
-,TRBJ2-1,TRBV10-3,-,CARTAPEYNEQFF,TGTGCCCGCACCGCGCCCGAGTACAATGAGCAGTTCTTC
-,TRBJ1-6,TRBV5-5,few,CASSLSEGMSPLHF,TGTGCCAGCAGCTTGTCGGAGGGTATGTCACCCCTCCACTTT
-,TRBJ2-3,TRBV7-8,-,CASSLALWQISTDTQYF,TGTGCCAGCAGCTTAGCATTGTGGCAGATCTCCACAGATACGCAGTATTTT
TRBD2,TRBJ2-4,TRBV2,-,CASSGLAGAGKNIQYF,TGTGCCAGCAGTGGACTAGCGGGGGCGGGCAAAAACATTCAGTACTTC
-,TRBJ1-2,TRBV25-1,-,CASSEYGAGYTYGYTF,TGTGCCAGCAGTGAATATGGGGCAGGGTATACCTATGGCTACACCTTC
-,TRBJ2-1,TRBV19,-,CASSIVGSTDNEQFF,TGTGCCAGTAGTATAGTAGGGAGTACGGACAATGAGCAGTTCTTC
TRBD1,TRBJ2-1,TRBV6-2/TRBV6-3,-,CASSSGQGSYNEQFF,TGTGCCAGCAGCTCTGGACAGGGCTCCTACAATGAGCAGTTCTTC
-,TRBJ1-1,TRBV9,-,CASSGGVTSPREAFF,TGTGCCAGCAGCGGGGGGGTCACCTCTCCACGTGAAGCTTTCTTT
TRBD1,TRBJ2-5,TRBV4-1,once,CASSQDTGEETQYF,TGCGCCAGCAGCCAAGACACAGGGGAAGAGACCCAGTACTTC
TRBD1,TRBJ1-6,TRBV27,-,CASSSPRDRVNSPLHF,TGTGCCAGCAGTTCCCCCCGGGACAGGGTGAATTCACCCCTCCACTTT
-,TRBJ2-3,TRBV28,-,CASGAGGLHGTDTQYF,TGTGCCAGCGGAGCTGGAGGGCTACACGGCACAGATACGCAGTATTTT
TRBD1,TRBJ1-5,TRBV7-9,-,CASSLDRGRPQHF,TGTGCCAGCAGCTTGGACAGGGGACGGCCCCAGCATTTT
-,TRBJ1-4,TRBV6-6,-,CASSQSGGATNEKLFF,TGTGCCAGCAGTCAAAGTGGAGGTGCAACTAATGAAAAACTGTTTTTT
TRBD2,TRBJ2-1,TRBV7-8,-,CASTPGGATYNEQFF,TGTGCCAGCACCCCCGGGGGGGCAACATACAATGAGCAGTTCTTC
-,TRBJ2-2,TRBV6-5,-,CASNVALNTGELFF,TGTGCCAGTAACGTGGCTTTGAACACCGGGGAGCTGTTTTTT
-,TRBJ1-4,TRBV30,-,CAWSGGGLHQKLFF,TGTGCCTGGAGTGGTGGCGGGCTTCATCAAAAACTGTTTTTT
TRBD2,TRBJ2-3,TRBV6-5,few,CASRPGLGTDTQYF,TGTGCCAGCAGACCGGGACTAGGCACAGATACGCAGTATTTT
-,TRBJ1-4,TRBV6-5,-,CASRRLQGSNEKLFF,TGTGCCAGCAGACGCCTCCAGGGGTCTAATGAAAAACTGTTTTTT
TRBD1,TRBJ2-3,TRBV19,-,CASGTGVGTDTQYF,TGTGCCAGTGGAACAGGGGTCGGCACAGATACGCAGTATTTT
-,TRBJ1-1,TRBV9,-,CASSETQGSTEAFF,TGTGCCAGCAGCGAAACACAGGGTAGCACTGAAGCTTTCTTT
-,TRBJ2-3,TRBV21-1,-,CAITSGQGTDTQYF,TGTGCCATCACATCGGGACAGGGTACAGATACGCAGTATTTT
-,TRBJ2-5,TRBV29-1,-,CSVEDRGFETQYF,TGCAGCGTTGAAGACAGGGGTTTCGAGACCCAGTACTTC
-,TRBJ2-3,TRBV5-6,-,CASSLQGKDTQYF,TGTGCCAGCAGCCTCCAGGGGAAGGATACGCAGTATTTT
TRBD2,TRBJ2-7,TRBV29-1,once,CSVEESGVAGVKRKYF,TGCAGCGTTGAAGAATCGGGGGTAGCGGGAGTCAAGAGGAAGTACTTC
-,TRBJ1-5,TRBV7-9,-,CASSLDWRPQHF,TGTGCCAGCAGTCTCGACTGGAGGCCCCAGCATTTT
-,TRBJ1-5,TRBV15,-,CATSRDTGSDQPQHF,TGTGCCACCAGCAGAGATACAGGGTCAGATCAGCCCCAGCATTTT